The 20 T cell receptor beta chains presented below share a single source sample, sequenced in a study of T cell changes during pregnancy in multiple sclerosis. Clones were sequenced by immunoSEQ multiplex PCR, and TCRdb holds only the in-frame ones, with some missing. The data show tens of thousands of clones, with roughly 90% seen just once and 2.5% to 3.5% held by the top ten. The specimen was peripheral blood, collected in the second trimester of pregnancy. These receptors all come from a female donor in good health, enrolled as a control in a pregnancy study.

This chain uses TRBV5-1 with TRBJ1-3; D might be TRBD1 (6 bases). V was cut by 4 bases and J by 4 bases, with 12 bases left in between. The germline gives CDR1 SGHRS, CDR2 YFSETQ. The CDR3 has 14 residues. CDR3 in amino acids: CASSLQGSGNTIYF. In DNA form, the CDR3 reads TGCGCCAGCAGCCTACAGGGATCCGGAAACACCATATATTTT.

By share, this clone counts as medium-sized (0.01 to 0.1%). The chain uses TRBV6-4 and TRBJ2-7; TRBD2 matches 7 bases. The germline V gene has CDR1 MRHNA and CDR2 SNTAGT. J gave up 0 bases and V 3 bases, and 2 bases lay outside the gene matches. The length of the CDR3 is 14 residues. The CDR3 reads CASSEGTNSYEQYF. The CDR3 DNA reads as TGTGCCAGCAGTGAGGGGACTAACTCCTACGAGCAGTACTTC.

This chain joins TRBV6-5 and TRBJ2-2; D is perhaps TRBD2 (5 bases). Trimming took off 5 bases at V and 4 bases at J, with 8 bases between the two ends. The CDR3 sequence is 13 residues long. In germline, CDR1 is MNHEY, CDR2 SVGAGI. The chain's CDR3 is CASSPGVTGELFF. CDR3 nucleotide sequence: TGTGCCAGCAGTCCCGGGGTCACCGGGGAGCTGTTTTTT.

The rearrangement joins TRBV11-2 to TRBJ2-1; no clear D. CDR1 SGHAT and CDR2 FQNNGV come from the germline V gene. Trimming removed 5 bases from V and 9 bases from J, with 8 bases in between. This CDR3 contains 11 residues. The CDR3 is CASSPPGEQFF. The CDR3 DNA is TGTGCCAGCAGCCCCCCGGGTGAGCAGTTCTTC.

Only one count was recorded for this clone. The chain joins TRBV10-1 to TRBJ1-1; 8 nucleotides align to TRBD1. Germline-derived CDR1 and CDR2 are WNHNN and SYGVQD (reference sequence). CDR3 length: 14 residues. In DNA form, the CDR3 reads TGCGCAAGGACAGGGCCAAATTGGAACACTGAAGCTTTCTTT. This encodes CARTGPNWNTEAFF.

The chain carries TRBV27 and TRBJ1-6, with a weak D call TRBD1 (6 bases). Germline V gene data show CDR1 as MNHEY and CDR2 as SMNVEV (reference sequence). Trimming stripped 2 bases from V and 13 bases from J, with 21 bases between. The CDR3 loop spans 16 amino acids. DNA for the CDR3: TGTGCCAGCAGTTTAGGGACCGTCGCAGGGGCAGGCCCCCTCCACTTT. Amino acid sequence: CASSLGTVAGAGPLHF.

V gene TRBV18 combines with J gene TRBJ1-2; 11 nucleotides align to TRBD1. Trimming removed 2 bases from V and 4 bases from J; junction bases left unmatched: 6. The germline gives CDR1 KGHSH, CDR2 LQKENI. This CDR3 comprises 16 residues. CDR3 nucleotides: TGTGCCAGCTCACCAACGCGGACAGGGGGCGGCTATGGCTACACCTTC. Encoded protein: CASSPTRTGGGYGYTF.

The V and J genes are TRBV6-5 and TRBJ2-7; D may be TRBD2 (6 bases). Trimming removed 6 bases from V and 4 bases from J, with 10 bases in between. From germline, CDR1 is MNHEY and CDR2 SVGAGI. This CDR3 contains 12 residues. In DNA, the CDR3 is TGTGCCAGCAGCGGGAGTCGATACGAGCAGTACTTC. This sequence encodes CASSGSRYEQYF.

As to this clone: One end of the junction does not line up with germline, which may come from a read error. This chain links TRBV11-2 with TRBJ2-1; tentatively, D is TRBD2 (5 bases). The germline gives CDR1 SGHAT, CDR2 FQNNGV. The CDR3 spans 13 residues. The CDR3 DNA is TGTGCCAGCAGCATTCCCAATAGTGAGGTGGAGGTCTTC. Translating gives CASSIPNSEVEVF.

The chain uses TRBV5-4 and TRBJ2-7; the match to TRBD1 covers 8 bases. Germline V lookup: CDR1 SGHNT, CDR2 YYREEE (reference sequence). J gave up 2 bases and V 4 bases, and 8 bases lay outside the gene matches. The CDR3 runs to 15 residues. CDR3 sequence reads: CASSPDRAYTYEQYF. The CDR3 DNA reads TGTGCCAGCAGCCCGGACAGGGCTTATACCTACGAGCAGTACTTC.

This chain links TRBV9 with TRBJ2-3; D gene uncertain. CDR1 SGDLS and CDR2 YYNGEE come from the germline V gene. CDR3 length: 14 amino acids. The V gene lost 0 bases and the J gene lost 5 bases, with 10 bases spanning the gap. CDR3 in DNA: TGTGCCAGCAGCGTAGATAAGAGTGAAGATACGCAGTATTTT. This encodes CASSVDKSEDTQYF.

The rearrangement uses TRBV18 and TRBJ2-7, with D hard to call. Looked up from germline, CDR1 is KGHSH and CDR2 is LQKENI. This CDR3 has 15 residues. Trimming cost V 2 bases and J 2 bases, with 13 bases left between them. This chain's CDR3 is CASSPTPVGPYEQYF. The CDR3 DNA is TGTGCCAGCTCACCAACACCAGTTGGCCCCTACGAGCAGTACTTC.

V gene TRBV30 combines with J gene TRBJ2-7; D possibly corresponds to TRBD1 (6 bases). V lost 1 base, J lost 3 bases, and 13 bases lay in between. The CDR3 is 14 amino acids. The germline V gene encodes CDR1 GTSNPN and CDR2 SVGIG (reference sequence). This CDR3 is CAWSGSQGNYEQYF. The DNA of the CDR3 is TGTGCCTGGAGTGGGTCCCAGGGGAACTACGAGCAGTACTTC.

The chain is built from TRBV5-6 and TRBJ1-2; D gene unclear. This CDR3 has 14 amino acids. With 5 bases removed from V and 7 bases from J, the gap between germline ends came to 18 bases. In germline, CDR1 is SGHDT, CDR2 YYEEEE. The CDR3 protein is CASRAAGLGGGYTF. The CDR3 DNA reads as TGTGCCAGCAGGGCCGCAGGCCTAGGAGGTGGCTACACCTTC.

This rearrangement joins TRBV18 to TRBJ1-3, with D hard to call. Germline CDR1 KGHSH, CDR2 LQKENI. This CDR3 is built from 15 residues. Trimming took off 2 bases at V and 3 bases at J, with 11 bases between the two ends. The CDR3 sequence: CASSPMGLDGNTIYF. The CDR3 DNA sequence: TGTGCCAGCTCACCAATGGGCCTGGATGGAAACACCATATATTTT.

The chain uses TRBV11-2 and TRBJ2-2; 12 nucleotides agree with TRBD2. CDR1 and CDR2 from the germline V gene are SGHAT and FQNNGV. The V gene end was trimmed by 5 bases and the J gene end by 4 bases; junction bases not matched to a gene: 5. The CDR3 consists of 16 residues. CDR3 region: CASSPGGLAGTGELFF. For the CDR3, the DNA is TGTGCCAGCAGCCCAGGGGGACTAGCGGGCACCGGGGAGCTGTTTTTT.

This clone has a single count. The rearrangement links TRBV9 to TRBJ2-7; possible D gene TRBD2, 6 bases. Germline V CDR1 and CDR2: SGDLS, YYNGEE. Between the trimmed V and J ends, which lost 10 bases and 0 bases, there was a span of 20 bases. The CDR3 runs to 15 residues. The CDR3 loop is CARPRSWGDSYEQYF. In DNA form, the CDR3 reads TGTGCCCGCCCCAGATCGTGGGGGGACTCCTACGAGCAGTACTTC.

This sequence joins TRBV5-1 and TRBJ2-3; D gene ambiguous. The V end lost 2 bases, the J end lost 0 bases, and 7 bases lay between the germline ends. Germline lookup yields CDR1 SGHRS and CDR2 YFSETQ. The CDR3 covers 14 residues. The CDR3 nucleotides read TGCGCCAGCAGCTTCGCAGGAAGCACAGATACGCAGTATTTT. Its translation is CASSFAGSTDTQYF.

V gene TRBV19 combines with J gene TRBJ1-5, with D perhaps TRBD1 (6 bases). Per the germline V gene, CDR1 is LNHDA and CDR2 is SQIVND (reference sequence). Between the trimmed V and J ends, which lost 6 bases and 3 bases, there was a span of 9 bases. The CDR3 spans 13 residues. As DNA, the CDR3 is TGTGCCAGTAGCACAGGGCTCAATCAGCCCCAGCATTTT. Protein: CASSTGLNQPQHF.

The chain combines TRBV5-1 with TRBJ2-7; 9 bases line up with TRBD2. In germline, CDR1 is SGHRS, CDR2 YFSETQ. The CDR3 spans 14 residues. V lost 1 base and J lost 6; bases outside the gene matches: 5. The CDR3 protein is CASSLSLAGFEQYF. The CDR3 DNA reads TGCGCCAGCAGCTTGAGCCTAGCGGGATTCGAGCAGTACTTC.